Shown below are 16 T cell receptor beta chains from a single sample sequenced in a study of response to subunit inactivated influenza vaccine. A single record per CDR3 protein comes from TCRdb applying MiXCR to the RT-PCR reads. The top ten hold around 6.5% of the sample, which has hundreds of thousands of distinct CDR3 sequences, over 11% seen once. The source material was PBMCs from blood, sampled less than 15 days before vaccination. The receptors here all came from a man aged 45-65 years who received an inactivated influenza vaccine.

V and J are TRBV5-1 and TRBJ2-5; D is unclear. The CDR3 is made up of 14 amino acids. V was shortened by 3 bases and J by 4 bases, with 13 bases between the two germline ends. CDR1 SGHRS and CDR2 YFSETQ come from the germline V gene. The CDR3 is CASSSTTVTETQYF. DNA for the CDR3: TGCGCCAGCAGCTCGACCACAGTTACAGAGACCCAGTACTTC.

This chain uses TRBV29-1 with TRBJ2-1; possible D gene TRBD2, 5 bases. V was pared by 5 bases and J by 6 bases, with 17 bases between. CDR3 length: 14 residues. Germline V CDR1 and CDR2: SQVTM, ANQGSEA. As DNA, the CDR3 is TGCAGCGTTCTGGACTCGAAAGGAGTCAATGAGCAGTTCTTC. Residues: CSVLDSKGVNEQFF.

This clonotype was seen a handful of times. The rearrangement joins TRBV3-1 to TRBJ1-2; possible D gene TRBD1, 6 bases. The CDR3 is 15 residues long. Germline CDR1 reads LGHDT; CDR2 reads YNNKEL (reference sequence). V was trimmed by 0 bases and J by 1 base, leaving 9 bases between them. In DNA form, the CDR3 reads TGTGCCAGCAGCCAAGACGACAGGAGTAACTATGGCTACACCTTC. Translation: CASSQDDRSNYGYTF. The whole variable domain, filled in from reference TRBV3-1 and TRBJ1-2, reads DTAVSQTPKYLVTQMGNDKSIKCEQNLGHDTMYWYKQDSKKFLKIMFSYNNKELIINETVPNRFSPKSPDKAHLNLHINSLELGDSAVYFCASSQDDRSNYGYTFGSGTRLTVV.

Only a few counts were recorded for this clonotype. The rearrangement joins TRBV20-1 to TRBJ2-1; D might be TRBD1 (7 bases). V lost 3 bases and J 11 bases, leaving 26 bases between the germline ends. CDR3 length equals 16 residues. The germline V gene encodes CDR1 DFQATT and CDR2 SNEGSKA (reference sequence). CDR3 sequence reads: CSASDGGTVTLVQQFF. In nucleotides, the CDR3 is TGCAGTGCTAGTGATGGAGGGACAGTCACCCTGGTTCAGCAGTTCTTC.

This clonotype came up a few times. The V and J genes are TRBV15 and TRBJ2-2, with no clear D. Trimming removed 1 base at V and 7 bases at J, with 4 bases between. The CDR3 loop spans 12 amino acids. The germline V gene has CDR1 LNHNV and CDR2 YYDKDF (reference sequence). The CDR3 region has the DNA TGTGCCACCAGCAGAGTTGGCGGGGAGCTGTTTTTT. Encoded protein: CATSRVGGELFF.

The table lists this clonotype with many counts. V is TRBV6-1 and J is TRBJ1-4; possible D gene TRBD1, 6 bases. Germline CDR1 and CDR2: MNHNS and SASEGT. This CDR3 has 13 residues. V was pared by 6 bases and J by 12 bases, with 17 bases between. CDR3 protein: CASRGDTAGELFF. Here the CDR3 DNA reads TGTGCCAGCAGGGGGGACACCGCCGGAGAACTGTTTTTT.

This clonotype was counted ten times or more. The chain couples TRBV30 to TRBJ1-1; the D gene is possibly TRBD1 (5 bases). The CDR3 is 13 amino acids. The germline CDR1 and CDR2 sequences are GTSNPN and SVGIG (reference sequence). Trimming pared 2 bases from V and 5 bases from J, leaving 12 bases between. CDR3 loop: CAWSFRVTTEAFF. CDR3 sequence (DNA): TGTGCCTGGAGTTTCAGGGTAACGACTGAAGCTTTCTTT.

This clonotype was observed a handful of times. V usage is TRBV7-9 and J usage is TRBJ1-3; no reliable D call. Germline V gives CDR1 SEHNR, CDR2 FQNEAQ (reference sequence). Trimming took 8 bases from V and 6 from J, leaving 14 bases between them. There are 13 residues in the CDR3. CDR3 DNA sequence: TGTGCCAGCCGTGGACGAATGCTAAACACCATATATTTT. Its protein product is CASRGRMLNTIYF.

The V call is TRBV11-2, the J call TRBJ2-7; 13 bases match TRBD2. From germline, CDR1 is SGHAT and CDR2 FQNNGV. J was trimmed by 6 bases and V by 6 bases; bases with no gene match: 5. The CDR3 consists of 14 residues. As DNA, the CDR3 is TGTGCCAGCAGTCTGACTAGCGGGAGGATCGAGCAGTACTTC. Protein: CASSLTSGRIEQYF.

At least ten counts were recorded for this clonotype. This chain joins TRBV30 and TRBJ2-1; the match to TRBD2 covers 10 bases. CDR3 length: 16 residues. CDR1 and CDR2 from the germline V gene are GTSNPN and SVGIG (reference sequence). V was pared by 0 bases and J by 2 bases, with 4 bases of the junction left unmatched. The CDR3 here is CAWSVWSGGAYNEQFF. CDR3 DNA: TGTGCCTGGAGTGTTTGGAGCGGGGGGGCCTACAATGAGCAGTTCTTC.

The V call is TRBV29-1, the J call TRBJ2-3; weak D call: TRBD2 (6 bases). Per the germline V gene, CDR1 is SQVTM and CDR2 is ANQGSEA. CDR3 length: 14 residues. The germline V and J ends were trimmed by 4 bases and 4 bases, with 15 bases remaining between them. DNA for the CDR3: TGCAGCGTTGCTAGCGCCATTATATCAGATACGCAGTATTTT. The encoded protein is CSVASAIISDTQYF.

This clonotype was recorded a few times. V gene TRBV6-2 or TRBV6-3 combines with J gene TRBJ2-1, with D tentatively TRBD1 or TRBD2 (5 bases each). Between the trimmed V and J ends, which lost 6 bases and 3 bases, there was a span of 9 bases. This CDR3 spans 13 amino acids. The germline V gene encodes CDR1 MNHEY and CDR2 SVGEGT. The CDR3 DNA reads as TGTGCCAGCAGCTGGGACCTCTACAATGAGCAGTTCTTC. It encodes CASSWDLYNEQFF.

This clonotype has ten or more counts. The CDR3 is CASSQDGQGKNEQYF. CDR3 sequence (DNA): TGCGCCAGCAGCCAAGATGGACAGGGCAAGAACGAGCAGTACTTC. The chain combines TRBV4-3 with TRBJ2-7, with 8 positions matching TRBD1. CDR3 size: 15 residues. The J segment lost 5 bases and the V segment lost 0 bases, leaving 6 bases of the junction unmatched. Germline V gene lookup returns CDR1 LGHNA and CDR2 YSLEER.

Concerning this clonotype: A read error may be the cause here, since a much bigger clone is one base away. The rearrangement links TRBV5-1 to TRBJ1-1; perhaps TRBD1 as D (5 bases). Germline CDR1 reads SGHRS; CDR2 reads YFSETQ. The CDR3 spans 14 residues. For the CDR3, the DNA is TGCGCCAGCAGCTTGGCGGGAGGGGCCACTGAAGTTTTCTTT. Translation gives CASSLAGGATEVFF.

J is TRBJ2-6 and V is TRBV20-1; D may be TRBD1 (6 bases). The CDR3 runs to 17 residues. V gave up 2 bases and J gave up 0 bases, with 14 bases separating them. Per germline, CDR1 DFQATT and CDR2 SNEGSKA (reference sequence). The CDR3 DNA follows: TGCAGTGCTAGAATACCCACAGGGAGCTCTGGGGCCAACGTCCTGACTTTC. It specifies CSARIPTGSSGANVLTF.

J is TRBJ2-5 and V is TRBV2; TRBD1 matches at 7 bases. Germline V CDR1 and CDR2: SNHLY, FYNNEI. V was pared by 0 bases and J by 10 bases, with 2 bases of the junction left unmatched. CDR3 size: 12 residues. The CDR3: CASSEATGDQYF. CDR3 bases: TGTGCCAGCAGTGAAGCCACAGGGGACCAGTACTTC.